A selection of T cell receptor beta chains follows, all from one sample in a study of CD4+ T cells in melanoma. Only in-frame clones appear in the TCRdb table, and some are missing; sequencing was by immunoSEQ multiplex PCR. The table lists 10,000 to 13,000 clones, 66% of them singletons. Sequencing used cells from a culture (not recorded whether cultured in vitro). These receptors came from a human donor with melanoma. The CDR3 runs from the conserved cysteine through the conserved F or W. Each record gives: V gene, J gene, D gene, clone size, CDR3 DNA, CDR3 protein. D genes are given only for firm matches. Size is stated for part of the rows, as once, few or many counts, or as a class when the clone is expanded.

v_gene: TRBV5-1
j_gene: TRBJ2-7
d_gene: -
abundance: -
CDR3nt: TGCGCCAGCAGCTTTCTCCCTCGGGAGCAGTACTTC
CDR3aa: CASSFLPREQYF

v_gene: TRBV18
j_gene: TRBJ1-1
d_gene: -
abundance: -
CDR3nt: TGTGCCAGCTCACCACTCCCCATGAACACTGAAGCTTTCTTT
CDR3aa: CASSPLPMNTEAFF

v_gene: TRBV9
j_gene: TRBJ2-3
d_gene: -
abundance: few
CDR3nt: TGTGCCAGCAGCGTAGCGGGTTGGGGGGCACCCAGCACAGATACGCAGTATTTT
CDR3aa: CASSVAGWGAPSTDTQYF

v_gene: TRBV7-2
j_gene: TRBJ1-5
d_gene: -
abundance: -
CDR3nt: TGTGCCAGCAGCTTAAGGGAGGGGCGGGGACAGCCCCAGCATTTT
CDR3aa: CASSLREGRGQPQHF

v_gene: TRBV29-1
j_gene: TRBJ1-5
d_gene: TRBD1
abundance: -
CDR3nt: TGCAGCGTATCAGGGGGGACGAATCAGCCCCAGCATTTT
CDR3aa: CSVSGGTNQPQHF

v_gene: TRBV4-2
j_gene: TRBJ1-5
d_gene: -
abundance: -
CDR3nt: TGTGCCAGCAGCCAAGATCTAAGGGCCGACCTCAATCAGCCCCAGCATTTT
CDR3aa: CASSQDLRADLNQPQHF

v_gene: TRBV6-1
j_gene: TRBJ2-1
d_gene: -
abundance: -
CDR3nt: TGTGCCAGCAGTGAGCCGGGACACACCAATGAGCAGTTCTTC
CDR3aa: CASSEPGHTNEQFF

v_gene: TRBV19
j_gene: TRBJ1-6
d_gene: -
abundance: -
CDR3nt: TGTGCCAGTAGTAATACAGGCCTTGCGAGGAATTCACCCCTCCACTTT
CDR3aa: CASSNTGLARNSPLHF

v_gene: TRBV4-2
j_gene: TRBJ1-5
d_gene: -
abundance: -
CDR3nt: TGTGCCAGCAGCCAAGTAGCGGGAGGAGGGGAGCCCCAGCATTTT
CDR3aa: CASSQVAGGGEPQHF

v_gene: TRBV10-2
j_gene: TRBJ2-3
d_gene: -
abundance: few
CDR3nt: TGCGCCAGCAGTAGGAAAGGGGGCACAGATACGCAGTATTTT
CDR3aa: CASSRKGGTDTQYF

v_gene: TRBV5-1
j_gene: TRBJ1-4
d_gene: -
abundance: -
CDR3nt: TGCGCCAGCGCCCCGGTTAACACTAATGAAAAACTGTTTTTT
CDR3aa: CASAPVNTNEKLFF